The entry below describes one TCR beta chain. Its matching antigen is unknown. The sample originates from a study of CD8 T cells in Susac syndrome. Study context: Patients with Susac syndrome were therapy-naive, treated with corticosteroids, or treated with intravenous immunoglobulin alone when blood was collected.

After removal of 2 bases from V and 7 bases from J, the junction contained 6 bases not matched to a gene. Germline V gene sequence: CDR1 SGDLS, CDR2 YYNGEE. The CDR3 covers 14 residues. Roughly 0.45 to 1 ug RNA was reverse transcribed with random hexamers. TCR beta CDR3 was amplified by immunoSEQ covering 54 Vbeta and 13 Jbeta. TCRdb called the immunoSEQ multiplex PCR reads again in MiXCR, with one record for every CDR3 protein. There are under 200,000 distinct CDR3 sequences in the sample; approximately 95% occur only once, and 0.095% to 0.15% lies in the top ten. Overall study findings and caveats: The number of individuals included in the study's TCR sequencing and HLA analysis was acknowledged as relatively small.

The sequence was obtained from a human donor with Susac syndrome. The V and J genes are TRBV9 and TRBJ2-1, with TRBD2 identical over 7 bases. The source material was CD4+ T cells from PBMCs. The CDR3 spells CASSVAGVRNEQFF. In nucleotides, the CDR3 is TGTGCCAGCAGCGTCGCGGGAGTGCGGAATGAGCAGTTCTTC. The variable domain in full, with the rest retrieved from reference TRBV9 and TRBJ2-1, is DSGVTQTPKHLITATGQRVTLRCSPRSGDLSVYWYQQSLDQGLQFLIQYYNGEERAKGNILERFSAQQFPDLHSELNLSSLELGDSALYFCASSVAGVRNEQFFGPGTRLTVL.